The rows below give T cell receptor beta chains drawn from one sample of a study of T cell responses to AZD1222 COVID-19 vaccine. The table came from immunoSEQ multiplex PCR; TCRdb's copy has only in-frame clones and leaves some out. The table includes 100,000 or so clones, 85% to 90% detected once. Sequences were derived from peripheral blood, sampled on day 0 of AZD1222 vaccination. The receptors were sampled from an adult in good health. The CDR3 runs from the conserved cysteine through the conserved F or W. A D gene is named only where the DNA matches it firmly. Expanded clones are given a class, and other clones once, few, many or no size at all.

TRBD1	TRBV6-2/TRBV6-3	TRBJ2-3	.	TGTGCCAGCAGTTACCGTGACGAGGGGGCGACAGATACGCAGTATTTT	CASSYRDEGATDTQYF
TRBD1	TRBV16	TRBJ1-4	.	TGTGCCAGCAGCCGAGGGGGCCCTAATGAAAAACTGTTTTTT	CASSRGGPNEKLFF
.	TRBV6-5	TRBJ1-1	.	TGTGCCAGCAGTTACTCGTACAGAACGAACACTGAAGCTTTCTTT	CASSYSYRTNTEAFF
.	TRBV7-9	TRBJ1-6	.	TGTGCCGGGGCCCTTAACGACGGGCGAGGGTCACCCCTCCACTTT	CAGALNDGRGSPLHF
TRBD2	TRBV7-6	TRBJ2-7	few	TGTGCCAGCAGCTCGTTGGCGGGGGGTTTTCTGGAGCAGTACTTC	CASSSLAGGFLEQYF
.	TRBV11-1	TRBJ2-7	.	TGTGCCACCGCACTCCTTTCTCACGAGCAGTACTTC	CATALLSHEQYF
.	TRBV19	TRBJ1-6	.	TGTGCCAGTAGTATAGTTCCAGGGCCTAATTCACCCCTCCACTTT	CASSIVPGPNSPLHF
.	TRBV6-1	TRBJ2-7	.	TGTGCCAGCAGTGATGCCGGGAGCATTAGCTCCTACGAGCAGTACTTC	CASSDAGSISSYEQYF
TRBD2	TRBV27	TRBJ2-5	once	TGTGCCAGCAGTGAGGGACTAGCGGGCCTCCAAGAGACCCAGTACTTC	CASSEGLAGLQETQYF
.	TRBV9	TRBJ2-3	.	TGTGCCAGCAGCGTACAGTCAGATACGCAGTATTTT	CASSVQSDTQYF
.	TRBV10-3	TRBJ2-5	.	TGTGCCATCAGTGAGGGGGTCCAAGAGACCCAGTACTTC	CAISEGVQETQYF
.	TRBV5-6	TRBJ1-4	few	TGTGCCAGCAGCCGGGCCGGGGAGGTTGGTGAAAAACTGTTTTTT	CASSRAGEVGEKLFF
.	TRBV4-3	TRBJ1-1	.	TGCGCCAGCAGCCAAGCTGAAGGGACCGCCACTGAAGCTTTCTTT	CASSQAEGTATEAFF
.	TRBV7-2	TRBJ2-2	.	TGTGCCAGCAGCTTAGGCGGGGTGGTGAAAACCGGGGAGCTGTTTTTT	CASSLGGVVKTGELFF
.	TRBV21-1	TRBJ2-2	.	TGTGCCAGCAGCCAGAGGGGACACAGGAAAGGGGAGCTGTTTTTT	CASSQRGHRKGELFF
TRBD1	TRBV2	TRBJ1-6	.	TGTGCCAGCACCCAAGACAGGGCTGGTTTTGATAATTCACCCCTCCACTTT	CASTQDRAGFDNSPLHF
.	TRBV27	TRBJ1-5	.	TGTGCCAGCAGTCTTAATTCGGGGGCTTGGCAGCCCCAGCATTTT	CASSLNSGAWQPQHF
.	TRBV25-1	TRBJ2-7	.	TGTGCCAGCAGTGGCTCCTACGAGCAGTACTTC	CASSGSYEQYF
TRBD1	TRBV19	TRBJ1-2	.	TGTGCCAGTAGGCCAAGACAGGGTTTGGGAGCTAACTATGGCTACACCTTC	CASRPRQGLGANYGYTF
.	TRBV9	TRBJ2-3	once	TGTGCCAGCAGCGCCGGAGGGGGACCCCTGGGCACAGATACGCAGTATTTT	CASSAGGGPLGTDTQYF
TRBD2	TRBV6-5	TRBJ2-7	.	TGTGCCAGCAATGCGGGGGGCTACTACGAGCAGTACTTC	CASNAGGYYEQYF
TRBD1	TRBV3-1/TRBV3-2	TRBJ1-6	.	TGTGCCAGCAGCCAAGGGACAGGTGAGGCGTCACCCCTCCACTTT	CASSQGTGEASPLHF
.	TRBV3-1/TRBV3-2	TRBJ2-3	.	TGTGCCAGCAGCCCACGCGGGGTTAGCACAGATACGCAGTATTTT	CASSPRGVSTDTQYF
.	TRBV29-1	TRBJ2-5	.	TGCAGCGTCCATGGACGGATGGGGGAGACCCAGTACTTC	CSVHGRMGETQYF
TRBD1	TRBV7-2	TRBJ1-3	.	TGTGCCAGCAGCACAGGGGGCTTTGGAAACACCATATATTTT	CASSTGGFGNTIYF
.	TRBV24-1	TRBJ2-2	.	TGTGCCATCTCGGGCAACACCGGGGAGCTGTTTTTT	CAISGNTGELFF
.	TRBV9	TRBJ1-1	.	TGTGCCAGCAGCCCGAGGGTATCCACTGAAGCTTTCTTT	CASSPRVSTEAFF
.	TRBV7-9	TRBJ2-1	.	TGTGCCAGCAGCCCCAGGGGGGGGATTGTTGATGAGCAGTTCTTC	CASSPRGGIVDEQFF
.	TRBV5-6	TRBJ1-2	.	TGTGCCAGCAGCCCAACAGGCAGGACTGGGAACTATGGCTACACCTTC	CASSPTGRTGNYGYTF
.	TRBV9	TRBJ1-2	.	TGTGCCAGCAGCCCTTACAGGGAACGCGAATATGGCTACACCTTC	CASSPYREREYGYTF
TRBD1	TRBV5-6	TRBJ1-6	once	TGTGCCAGCAGCTTGGGGGACAGCTCCTATAATTCACCCCTCCACTTT	CASSLGDSSYNSPLHF
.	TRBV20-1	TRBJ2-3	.	TGCAGTGCTCATAGACAGGTTGCGCAGTATTTT	CSAHRQVAQYF
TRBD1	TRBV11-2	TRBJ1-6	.	TGTGCCAGCAGCTGGGACAGGGTTAATTCACCCCTCCACTTT	CASSWDRVNSPLHF
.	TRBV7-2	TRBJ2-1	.	TGTGCCAGCAGCCTACTAGGGAGCTCCTACAATGAGCAGTTCTTC	CASSLLGSSYNEQFF
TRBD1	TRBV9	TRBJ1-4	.	TGTGCCAGCAGCTCGAACACAGGGGGAGGTGAAAAACTGTTTTTT	CASSSNTGGGEKLFF
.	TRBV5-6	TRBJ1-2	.	TGTGCCAGCAGCTTGGGGACAGCTCATATCTATGGCTACACCTTC	CASSLGTAHIYGYTF
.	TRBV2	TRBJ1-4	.	TGTGCCAGCAGGCAGACGCGCGCAGATGAAAAACTGTTTTTT	CASRQTRADEKLFF
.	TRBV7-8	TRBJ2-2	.	TGTGCCAGCAGCTTAAATATGGGACGGATGAACACCGGGGAGCTGTTTTTT	CASSLNMGRMNTGELFF
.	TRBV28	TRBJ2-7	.	TGTGCCAGCAAACGACCACAGGTGATGAGCGAGCAGTACTTC	CASKRPQVMSEQYF
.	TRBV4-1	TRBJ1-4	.	TGCGCCAGCAGCCCCGGGAGTGGATCAACTAATGAAAAACTGTTTTTT	CASSPGSGSTNEKLFF
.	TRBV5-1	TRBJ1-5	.	TGCGCCAGCAGCTTGAGGGGGGATAGCAATCAGCCCCAGCATTTT	CASSLRGDSNQPQHF
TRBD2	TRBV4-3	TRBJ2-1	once	TGCGCCAGCAGCCAAGATACGGGGGGGCCCTACAATGAGCAGTTCTTC	CASSQDTGGPYNEQFF
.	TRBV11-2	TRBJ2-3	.	TGTGCCAGCGGGACGGGAGCAGATACGCAGTATTTT	CASGTGADTQYF
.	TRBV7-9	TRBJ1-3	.	TGTGCCAGCAGCCTACTAACAGGGAGCTCTGGAAACACCATATATTTT	CASSLLTGSSGNTIYF
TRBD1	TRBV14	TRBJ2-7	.	TGTGCCAGCAGCCAACTTGACAGGGTGGGATCCTACGAGCAGTACTTC	CASSQLDRVGSYEQYF
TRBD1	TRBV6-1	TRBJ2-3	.	TGTGCCAGCAGTGAAGGGCAGGGGGAGACAGATACGCAGTATTTT	CASSEGQGETDTQYF